This TCR beta chain appears in the sequencing data of a study of blood T cell repertoires in COVID-19. Study context: Whether acute or convalescent, the COVID-19 samples came from the United States, Italy and Spain. Sources were T cells, B-cell-depleted T cells, or PBMCs; the material itself was cDNA or gDNA.

TCRdb's copy holds only in-frame clones and misses some; the assay was immunoSEQ multiplex PCR. This sample has about 270,000 clones, with approximately 90% found just once. Those enrolled, adults aged 18 to 89 years, came from 25 or so US areas. Assignments of participants to cohorts depended upon their own reported clinical history. The germline V gene has CDR1 MNHEY and CDR2 SVGEGT. V was clipped by 6 bases and J by 4 bases; unmatched bases: 9. The CDR3 totals 17 residues. Sequencing used PBMCs or T cells enriched from blood (not recorded which). The rearrangement joins TRBV6-2 or TRBV6-3 to TRBJ2-2, with TRBD2 identical over 12 bases. The TCR was taken from a woman aged 40 to 55 with acute COVID-19. The CDR3 DNA is TGTGCCAGCAGCTCCACCGGACTAGCGGGGATCACCGGGGAGCTGTTTTTT. Its protein is CASSSTGLAGITGELFF.